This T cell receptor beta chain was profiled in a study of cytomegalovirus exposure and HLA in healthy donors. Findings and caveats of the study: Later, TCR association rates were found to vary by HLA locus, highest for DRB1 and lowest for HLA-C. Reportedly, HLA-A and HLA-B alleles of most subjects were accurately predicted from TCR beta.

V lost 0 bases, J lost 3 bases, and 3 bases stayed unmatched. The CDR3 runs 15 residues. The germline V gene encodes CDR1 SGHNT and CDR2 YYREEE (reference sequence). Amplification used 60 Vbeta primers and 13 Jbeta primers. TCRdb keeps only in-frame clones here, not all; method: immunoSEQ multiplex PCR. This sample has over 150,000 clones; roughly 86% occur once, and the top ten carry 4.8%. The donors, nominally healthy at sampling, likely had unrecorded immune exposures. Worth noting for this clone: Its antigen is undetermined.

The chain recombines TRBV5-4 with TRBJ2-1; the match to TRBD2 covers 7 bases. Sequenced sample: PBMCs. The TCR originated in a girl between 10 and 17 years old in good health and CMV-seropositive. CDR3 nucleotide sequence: TGTGCCAGCAGCTTGGGCGGGGGAGACTACAATGAGCAGTTCTTC. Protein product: CASSLGGGDYNEQFF.